The 21 T cell receptor beta chains below were found in one sample sequenced in a study of OX40 agonist ivuxolimab in advanced cancers. TCRdb's copy holds only in-frame clones and misses some; the assay was immunoSEQ multiplex PCR. The data show around 45,000 clones, around 85% seen once. Source: CD4+ or CD8+ T cells sorted from blood, taken in a trial of the OX40 agonist ivuxolimab. The receptor source for this set is an adult with an advanced solid tumor such as melanoma, head and neck, liver or kidney cancer.

The J gene is TRBJ2-2, the V gene TRBV30; 8 nucleotides agree with TRBD2. CDR1 is GTSNPN, CDR2 SVGIG, per germline (reference sequence). Trimming cost V 8 bases and J 7 bases; bases outside gene matches: 15. The CDR3 is 15 residues long. CDR3 protein: CARRSSGGLYGELFF. The DNA for the CDR3 is TGTGCCCGGCGGTCCTCGGGAGGGCTTTACGGGGAGCTGTTTTTT.

The J gene is TRBJ2-1, the V gene TRBV7-2; TRBD2 matches at 13 bases. Trimming cost V 5 bases and J 6 bases; bases outside gene matches: 4. Germline CDR1 SGHTA, CDR2 FQGNSA. CDR3 size: 15 residues. CDR3 protein: CASSPRTSGGNEQFF. CDR3 DNA sequence: TGTGCCAGCAGCCCTCGGACTAGCGGGGGCAATGAGCAGTTCTTC.

The chain has TRBV7-3 and TRBJ2-3, with TRBD2 matching over 13 bases. The V and J ends lost 4 bases and 4 bases, in that order; junction bases with no gene match: 8. There are 17 residues in the CDR3. The germline V gene has CDR1 SGHTA and CDR2 FQGTGA. In nucleotides, the CDR3 is TGTGCCAGCAGCTATAGACTAGCGGGAGGCGGGGCAGATACGCAGTATTTT. It codes for CASSYRLAGGGADTQYF.

The chain employs TRBV19 and TRBJ1-2; 7 positions agree with TRBD1. The CDR3 runs to 12 residues. V was clipped by 8 bases and J by 5 bases; unmatched bases: 5. Germline values: CDR1 LNHDA, CDR2 SQIVND (reference sequence). The CDR3 DNA reads TGTGCCAGTCGGGACAGACTATATGGCTACACCTTC. Translating it yields CASRDRLYGYTF.

J is TRBJ2-7 and V is TRBV28; no clear D. Germline V gene lookup returns CDR1 MDHEN and CDR2 SYDVKM. This CDR3 is built from 16 residues. Trimming left V 5 bases short and J 2 bases short, with 19 bases between. CDR3 bases: TGTGCCAGCAGTCAAGCACGGATGGGCTTCCCCTACGAGCAGTACTTC. It yields the protein CASSQARMGFPYEQYF.

The chain combines TRBV9 with TRBJ2-1; TRBD2 might be the D (5 bases). CDR3 length equals 13 residues. V was clipped by 4 bases and J by 9 bases, with 14 bases between them. Germline-derived CDR1 and CDR2 are SGDLS and YYNGEE. CDR3 region: CASSPRPEGEQFF. The CDR3 DNA reads TGTGCCAGCAGCCCCCGCCCTGAGGGTGAGCAGTTCTTC.

The chain joins TRBV19 to TRBJ2-5; tentative D call: TRBD2 (6 bases). Trimming pared 4 bases from V and 1 base from J, leaving 16 bases between. The germline V gene has CDR1 LNHDA and CDR2 SQIVND (reference sequence). CDR3 length equals 16 residues. CDR3 sequence: CASSNWGVAVQETQYF. The CDR3 DNA sequence: TGTGCCAGTAGTAACTGGGGGGTAGCGGTCCAAGAGACCCAGTACTTC. The full variable domain, in which reference TRBV19 and TRBJ2-5 provide the parts outside the CDR3, is DGGITQSPKYLFRKEGQNVTLSCEQNLNHDAMYWYRQDPGQGLRLIYYSQIVNDFQKGDIAEGYSVSREKKESFPLTVTSAQKNPTAFYLCASSNWGVAVQETQYFGPGTRLLVL.

The chain uses TRBV19 and TRBJ1-5; TRBD1 is a possible D gene (6 bases). In germline, CDR1 is LNHDA, CDR2 SQIVND (reference sequence). V was shortened by 6 bases and J by 7 bases, with 22 bases between the two germline ends. The CDR3 extends over 16 amino acids. The CDR3 bases are TGTGCCAGTAGCCTTTTCAAGGGGGGAATCAACCAGCCCCAGCATTTT. Translated, it gives CASSLFKGGINQPQHF.

The chain is built from TRBV5-4 and TRBJ2-1; TRBD2 aligns across 10 bases. Per germline, CDR1 SGHNT and CDR2 YYREEE (reference sequence). V lost 1 base to trimming and J lost 9 bases; unmatched junction nucleotides: 13. CDR3 size: 17 residues. CDR3 in DNA: TGTGCCAGCAGCTTGCTGCGTCCTAGCGGGAGTATCGGTGAGCAGTTCTTC. Translation: CASSLLRPSGSIGEQFF.

The chain recombines TRBV7-3 with TRBJ2-7; either TRBD1 or TRBD2 may supply D (5 bases each). This CDR3 has 13 amino acids. CDR1 is SGHTA and CDR2 is FQGTGA in the germline V gene. Trimming cost V 5 bases and J 4 bases, with 12 bases left between them. Here the CDR3 DNA reads TGTGCCAGCAGCCGGGACGGAAAATACGAGCAGTACTTC. Its protein product is CASSRDGKYEQYF.

The chain has TRBV6-5 and TRBJ2-7; unclear D gene. The germline V gene has CDR1 MNHEY and CDR2 SVGAGI. The V and J ends lost 4 bases and 1 base respectively, with 8 bases between them. The CDR3 has 13 residues. The CDR3 protein is CASSSPYSYEQYF. The CDR3 DNA reads TGTGCCAGCAGTTCACCCTATTCCTACGAGCAGTACTTC.

V usage is TRBV9 and J usage is TRBJ2-3; D may be TRBD2 (5 bases). V was clipped by 3 bases and J by 6 bases, with 8 bases between them. Germline V gives CDR1 SGDLS, CDR2 YYNGEE. The CDR3 extends over 12 amino acids. As DNA, the CDR3 is TGTGCCAGCAGCGGACGGGGTGATACGCAGTATTTT. Amino acids: CASSGRGDTQYF.

The chain recombines TRBV7-8 with TRBJ1-1; 8 bases fit TRBD1. CDR1 SGHVS and CDR2 FQNEAQ come from the germline V gene. This CDR3 comprises 15 residues. The ends lost 1 base at V and 3 bases at J; junction bases unmatched: 4. CDR3 in DNA: TGTGCCAGCAGCTTAGTCCTCAGGGGGCACACTGAAGCTTTCTTT. This encodes CASSLVLRGHTEAFF.

The J gene is TRBJ2-1, the V gene TRBV7-9, with D possibly matching TRBD2 (5 bases). V shed 5 bases and J shed 8 bases, with 22 bases lying between them. Per germline, CDR1 SEHNR and CDR2 FQNEAQ (reference sequence). CDR3 length: 16 amino acids. CDR3 protein: CASSPSSGLGIHEQFF. The CDR3 nucleotides read TGTGCCAGCAGCCCCTCTTCTGGCCTCGGGATCCATGAGCAGTTCTTC.

This clone was seen only once. This rearrangement joins TRBV9 to TRBJ2-5, with 10 bases identical to TRBD2. The last part of the DNA fits TRBJ2-7 better; the J call may be wrong. This CDR3 comprises 14 residues. Germline V gene data show CDR1 as SGDLS and CDR2 as YYNGEE. Here the CDR3 DNA reads TGTGCCAGCAGCGCGGGACTAGCGTTGGACGAGCAGTACTTC. Residues: CASSAGLALDEQYF.

The genes are TRBV5-1 and TRBJ1-1, with D unresolved. CDR3 length: 16 residues. V lost 5 bases, J lost 4 bases, and 21 bases lay in between. Germline CDR1 and CDR2: SGHRS and YFSETQ. CDR3 in amino acids: CASRREEWARGTEAFF. The CDR3 DNA is TGCGCCAGCAGACGCGAGGAGTGGGCTCGGGGCACTGAAGCTTTCTTT.

This clone was found once. The V and J genes are TRBV23-1 and TRBJ2-3, with D tentatively TRBD1 (6 bases). TRBV23-1 carries the ORF label, with uncertain function. There are 17 residues in the CDR3. V was clipped by 3 bases and J by 4 bases, with 20 bases between them. CDR3 residues: CASSQGPTGLGADTQYF. The CDR3 nucleotides are TGCGCCAGCAGTCAGGGCCCTACAGGGTTGGGCGCAGATACGCAGTATTTT.

The rearrangement links TRBV18 to TRBJ1-1; tentatively, D is TRBD1 (5 bases). Germline V CDR1 and CDR2: KGHSH, LQKENI. V was trimmed by 3 bases and J by 3 bases, leaving 11 bases between them. This CDR3 region has 14 residues. The chain's CDR3 is CASSPTVVDTEAFF. CDR3 sequence (DNA): TGTGCCAGCTCACCGACAGTGGTAGACACTGAAGCTTTCTTT.

The chain recombines TRBV6-1 with TRBJ2-1; 8 bases agree with TRBD2. CDR1 and CDR2 from the germline V gene are MNHNS and SASEGT. The CDR3 loop spans 15 amino acids. The junction had 7 bases not matched to a gene; V was cut back by 7 bases and J by 2 bases. The CDR3 bases are TGTGCCAGCAATATCGACGGGGGGGCCTACAATGAGCAGTTCTTC. This sequence encodes CASNIDGGAYNEQFF.

The gene calls are TRBV5-5 and TRBJ2-1; 11 bases agree with TRBD2. Germline V lookup: CDR1 SGHKS, CDR2 YYEKEE (reference sequence). The CDR3 is 17 amino acids. V dropped 0 bases and J dropped 4; count of bases not matched to a gene: 6. The CDR3 coding sequence is TGTGCCAGCAGCTTGGGCGTTAGCGGGGGGGCATACAATGAGCAGTTCTTC. This translates into CASSLGVSGGAYNEQFF.

This clone was recorded only once. The chain has TRBV4-1 and TRBJ2-5; 8 positions agree with TRBD1. V was pared by 0 bases and J by 7 bases, with 10 bases of the junction left unmatched. CDR1 is MGHRA and CDR2 is YSYEKL in the germline V gene. This CDR3 has 16 amino acids. The CDR3 sequence: CASSQDGQGASGTQYF. Here the CDR3 DNA reads TGCGCCAGCAGCCAAGATGGGCAGGGGGCTTCAGGGACCCAGTACTTC.